This T cell receptor beta chain was retrieved from a study of blood T cells in healthy people across ages. Through a sample-barcoded 5' primer and a J-beta primer mix, a second PCR was run for roughly 6 to 11 cycles. From the 5' RACE reads, TCRdb called clonotypes with MiXCR, one entry per CDR3 protein. This repertoire shows about 830,000 distinct CDR3 sequences, under 80% found once; its top ten account for around a quarter. There are many counts of this clonotype. The TCR comes from a man aged 30-40 years in good health. The sample taken for sequencing was blood.

The CDR3: CASSVTFSTVQGTQYF. The CDR3 DNA reads as TGTGCCAGCAGCGTTACCTTTTCGACAGTCCAGGGTACGCAGTATTTT. This chain links TRBV9 with TRBJ2-3; weak D call: TRBD1 (5 bases). The CDR3 runs 16 residues. V was trimmed by 2 bases and J by 8 bases, leaving 21 bases between them. Germline CDR1 reads SGDLS; CDR2 reads YYNGEE.